Listed below are T cell receptor beta chains from one sample, sequenced in a study of memory B cells and T cells in multiple sclerosis. Here immunoSEQ multiplex PCR was the method, and the copy in TCRdb shows in-frame clones only, minus some. The sample holds 32,000 or so clones, around 88% seen once. These receptors' antigens are unknown. The sample taken for sequencing was PBMCs from blood kept in culture. These receptors originate from a human donor with multiple sclerosis. CDR3s include the opening cysteine and the closing phenylalanine or tryptophan. A D gene is named only where the DNA matches it firmly.

CDR3aa,v_gene,len,j_gene,d_gene
CASSLGGGQKIYEQYF,TRBV7-9,16,TRBJ2-7,NA
CASSFRLADQETQYF,TRBV5-4,15,TRBJ2-5,TRBD2
CASSFRLAGGPSTGELFF,TRBV19,18,TRBJ2-2,TRBD2
CASSSSETQYF,TRBV6-6,11,TRBJ2-5,NA
CASRRQSQETQYF,TRBV13,13,TRBJ2-5,NA
CASSEEGLGETQYF,TRBV9,14,TRBJ2-5,NA
CASSRGTSGRTSTDTQYF,TRBV9,18,TRBJ2-3,TRBD2
CAIQALNTEAFF,TRBV10-3,12,TRBJ1-1,NA
CASRLTETAYEQYF,TRBV6-5,14,TRBJ2-7,NA
CASSEANTIYF,TRBV6-1,11,TRBJ1-3,NA
CASSLMGPNSPLHF,TRBV27,14,TRBJ1-6,NA
CSVLRLGEQYF,TRBV29-1,11,TRBJ2-7,NA
CASSVGFGANVLTF,TRBV9,14,TRBJ2-6,NA
CASSSTIDRGVYNSPLHF,TRBV7-9,18,TRBJ1-6,TRBD1
CAISDRDGESYQPQHF,TRBV10-3,16,TRBJ1-5,NA
CASSSPRSGRSDTQYF,TRBV7-9,16,TRBJ2-3,TRBD2
CASSYSGLYYEQYF,TRBV7-9,14,TRBJ2-7,NA
CASSVGLTYEQYF,TRBV9,13,TRBJ2-7,NA
CASSQGWDRNTEAFF,TRBV4-1,15,TRBJ1-1,TRBD1
CASSQERWGDQPQHF,TRBV4-1,15,TRBJ1-5,NA
CAWSKTGGTDTQYF,TRBV30,14,TRBJ2-3,TRBD1
CASSFPRDTKTPSYEQYF,TRBV28,18,TRBJ2-7,NA
CASRWNRASYEQYF,TRBV6-5,14,NA,NA
CASSLVGVGQETQYF,TRBV5-5,15,TRBJ2-5,NA